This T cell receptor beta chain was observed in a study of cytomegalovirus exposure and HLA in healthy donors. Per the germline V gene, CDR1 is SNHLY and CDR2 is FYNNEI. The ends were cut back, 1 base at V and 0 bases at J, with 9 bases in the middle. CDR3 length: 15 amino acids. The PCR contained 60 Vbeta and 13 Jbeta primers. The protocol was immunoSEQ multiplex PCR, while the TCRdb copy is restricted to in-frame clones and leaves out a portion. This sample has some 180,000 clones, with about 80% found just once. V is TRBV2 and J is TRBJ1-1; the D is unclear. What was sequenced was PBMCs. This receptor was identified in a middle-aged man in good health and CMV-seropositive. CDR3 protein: CASSEVYHLNTEAFF. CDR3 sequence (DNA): TGTGCCAGCAGTGAAGTCTATCACCTGAACACTGAAGCTTTCTTT.